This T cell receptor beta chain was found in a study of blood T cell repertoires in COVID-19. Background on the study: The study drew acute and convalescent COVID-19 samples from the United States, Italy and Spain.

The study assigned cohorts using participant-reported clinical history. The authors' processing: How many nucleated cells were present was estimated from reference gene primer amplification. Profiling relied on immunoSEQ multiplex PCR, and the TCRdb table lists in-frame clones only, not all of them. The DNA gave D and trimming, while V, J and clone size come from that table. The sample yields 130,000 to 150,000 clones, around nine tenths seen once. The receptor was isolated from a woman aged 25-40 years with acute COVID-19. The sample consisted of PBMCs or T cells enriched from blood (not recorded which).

CDR3 residues: CASSLGQGGRVHNQPQHF. In DNA, the CDR3 is TGTGCCAGCAGCTTAGGACAGGGCGGAAGGGTTCACAATCAGCCCCAGCATTTT. The V gene is TRBV7-9, the J gene TRBJ1-5, with 7 nucleotides matching TRBD1. The J segment lost 3 bases and the V segment lost 1 base, leaving 12 bases of the junction unmatched. CDR1 is SEHNR and CDR2 is FQNEAQ in the germline V gene (reference sequence). The CDR3 totals 18 residues.